This entry is about one T cell receptor beta chain. One end of the junction is discordant with germline, which a read error may explain. The CDR3 consists of 15 residues. Germline V gene sequence: CDR1 SSHAT, CDR2 FNYEAQ (reference sequence). Authors' processing steps: Reference gene primers were amplified, and this amplification served to estimate nucleated cell counts. Measured with immunoSEQ multiplex PCR; TCRdb has only the in-frame clones, and not every one. That table furnishes V, J and clone size, whereas the DNA furnished D and trimming. The sample carries 250,000 to 350,000 clones, about 81% recorded once. The sample is drawn from a study of blood T cell repertoires in COVID-19. About the study: Sample material is recorded as cDNA or gDNA derived from T cells, B-cell-depleted T cells, or PBMCs.

The TCR was taken from a human donor with COVID-19, enrolled during active disease. The donor label of this sample is uncertain. The rearrangement uses TRBV7-7 and TRBJ1-2; 9 bases agree with TRBD1. Sequenced material: peripheral blood. The CDR3 DNA reads as TGTGCTAGCAGCCCCATCGACAGGGGGGACTATGGCTACACCTTC. Encoded protein: CASSPIDRGDYGYTF.